The source of this T cell receptor beta chain is a study of blood T cell repertoires in COVID-19. At the level of the study: The United States, Italy and Spain were the sources of the acute and convalescent COVID-19 samples. Sample material is recorded as cDNA or gDNA derived from T cells, B-cell-depleted T cells, or PBMCs.

After removal of 4 bases from V and 7 bases from J, the junction contained 5 bases not matched to a gene. CDR3 size: 13 residues. The V gene's germline CDR1 is SGHRS and CDR2 YFSETQ. Assay used: immunoSEQ multiplex PCR; TCRdb lists only in-frame clones, some missing. This sample has 150,000 to 200,000 clones, with roughly four fifths found just once. The sequence was collected from a woman aged 25 to 39 with acute or convalescent COVID-19. The chain carries TRBV5-1 and TRBJ1-1; 9 positions agree with TRBD1. The sequenced sample was peripheral blood. The CDR3 protein is CASSPGTGNEAFF. The CDR3 DNA sequence: TGCGCCAGCAGCCCCGGGACAGGGAATGAAGCTTTCTTT.